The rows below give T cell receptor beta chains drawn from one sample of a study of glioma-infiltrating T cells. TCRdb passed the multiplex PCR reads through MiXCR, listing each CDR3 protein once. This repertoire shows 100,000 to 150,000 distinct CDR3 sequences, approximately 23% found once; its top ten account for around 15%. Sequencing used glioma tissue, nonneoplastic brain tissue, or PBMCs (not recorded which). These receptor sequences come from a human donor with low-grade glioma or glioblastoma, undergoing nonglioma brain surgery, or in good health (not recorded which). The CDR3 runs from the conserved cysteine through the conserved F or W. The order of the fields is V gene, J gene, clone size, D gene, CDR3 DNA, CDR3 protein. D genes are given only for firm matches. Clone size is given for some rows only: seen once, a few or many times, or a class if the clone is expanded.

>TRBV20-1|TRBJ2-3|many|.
TGCAGTGCAGAACAGGGGAGGGCCACAGATACGCAGTATTTT
CSAEQGRATDTQYF
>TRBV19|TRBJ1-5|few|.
TGTGCCAGTAGTATAGATCGAGGGGCTTTGGGATATAGCAATCAGCCCCAGCATTTT
CASSIDRGALGYSNQPQHF
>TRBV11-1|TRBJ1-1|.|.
TGTGCCAGCAGCTTGGTACAGCTTCTGGCTGAAGCTTTCTTT
CASSLVQLLAEAFF
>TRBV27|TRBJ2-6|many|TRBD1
TGTGCCAGCAGGCCCGGCGGGACAGGGGTCTCTGGGGCCAACGTCCTGACTTTC
CASRPGGTGVSGANVLTF
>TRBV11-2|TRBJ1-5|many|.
TGTGCCAGCAGCCCCGGGGGGATGAATCAGCCCCAGCATTTT
CASSPGGMNQPQHF
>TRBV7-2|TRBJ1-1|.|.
TGTGCCAGCAGCTTAAGGGCCGATTCCTACTACATGAACACTGAAGCTTTCTTT
CASSLRADSYYMNTEAFF
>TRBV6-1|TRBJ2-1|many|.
TGTGCCAGCAGTTTTCACAGGGCCGGTGAGCAGTTCTTC
CASSFHRAGEQFF
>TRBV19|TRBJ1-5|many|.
TGTGCCAGTATCCAGGCGGGAACAGTGCCTTATAGCAATCAGCCCCAGCATTTT
CASIQAGTVPYSNQPQHF
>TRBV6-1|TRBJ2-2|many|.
TGTGCCAGCAGTTATTTCGGGGTTCAGTCCGGGGAGCTGTTTTTT
CASSYFGVQSGELFF
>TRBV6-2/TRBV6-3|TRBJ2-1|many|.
TGTGCCAGCAGTTACTCCGGACTATTGTTCTTC
CASSYSGLLFF
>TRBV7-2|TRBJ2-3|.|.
TGTGCCAGCCGCTGCGCCGCGGGTACGCAGTATTTT
CASRCAAGTQYF
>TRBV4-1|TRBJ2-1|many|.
TGCGCCAGCAGCCAAGATCGATATGAGCAGTTCTTC
CASSQDRYEQFF
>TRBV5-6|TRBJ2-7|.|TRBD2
TGTGCCAGCCATGGGACTACTGGCTACGAGCAGTACTTC
CASHGTTGYEQYF
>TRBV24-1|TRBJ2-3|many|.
TGTGCCACCAGTGACCAGGACACGGATACGCAGTATTTT
CATSDQDTDTQYF
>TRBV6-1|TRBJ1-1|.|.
TGTGCCATCCGACAAAGAGCGGTGGCGGACACTGAAGCTTTCTTT
CAIRQRAVADTEAFF
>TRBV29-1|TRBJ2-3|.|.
TGCAGCGTTGAAGTCAGGAGCACAGATACGCAGTATTTT
CSVEVRSTDTQYF
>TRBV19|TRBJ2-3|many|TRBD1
TGTGCCAGTAGTAACCGGGACAGGGGCACAGATACGCAGTATTTT
CASSNRDRGTDTQYF
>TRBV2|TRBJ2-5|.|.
TGTGCCAGCAGTGACCTACCGGACAGTGCCGACTTC
CASSDLPDSADF
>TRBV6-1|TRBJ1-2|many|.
TGTGCCAGCAGTAAGAGACAGTCGGGCGGCTACACCTTC
CASSKRQSGGYTF
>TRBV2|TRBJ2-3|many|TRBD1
TGTGCCAGCAGGCATCGGGACAGGGAATTAGATACGCAGTATTTT
CASRHRDRELDTQYF
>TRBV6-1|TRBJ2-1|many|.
TGTGCCAGCCAGGTACAGCTCAATGAGCAGTTCTTC
CASQVQLNEQFF
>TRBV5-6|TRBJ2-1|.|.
TGTGCCAGCAGCTCTCTCCCCAGGGAAGACAATGAGCAGTTCTTC
CASSSLPREDNEQFF
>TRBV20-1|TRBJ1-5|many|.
TGCAGTGCTTCGGACAGTGGCAATCAGCCCCAGCATTTT
CSASDSGNQPQHF
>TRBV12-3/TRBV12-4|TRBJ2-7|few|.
TGTGCCAGCAGTGTCCAACTAGGGTTGGACGAGCAGTACTTC
CASSVQLGLDEQYF
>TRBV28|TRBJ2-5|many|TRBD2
TGTGCCAGCCGGATACCGGGAGGATTGGGAGAGACCCAGTACTTC
CASRIPGGLGETQYF
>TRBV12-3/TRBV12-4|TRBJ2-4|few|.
TGTGCCAGCAGTCAGGGCGGGGTAAACATTCAGTACTTC
CASSQGGVNIQYF
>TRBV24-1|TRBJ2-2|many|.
TGTGCCACCAGTGATTTGCTACAGAACACCGGGGAGCTGTTTTTT
CATSDLLQNTGELFF
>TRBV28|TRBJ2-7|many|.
TGTGCCAGCAGTTCCCCATTTTCGAGCGGGTTCTCCTACGAGCAGTACTTC
CASSSPFSSGFSYEQYF
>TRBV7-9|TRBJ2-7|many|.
TGTGCCAGCAGCCGCTCCTACGAGCAGTACTTC
CASSRSYEQYF
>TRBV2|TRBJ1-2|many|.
TGTGCCAGCAGTGAAGACCAACTCAGAGGCTCTGGCTACACCTTC
CASSEDQLRGSGYTF
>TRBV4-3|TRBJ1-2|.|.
TGCGCCAGCAGCCCCTTTGCGGGGGCGGAGAACTATGGCTACACCTTC
CASSPFAGAENYGYTF
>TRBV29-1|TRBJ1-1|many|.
TGCAGCGTTGCGGGGGGGGCCGGTGAAGCTTTCTTT
CSVAGGAGEAFF
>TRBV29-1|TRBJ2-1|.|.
TGCAGCGTAGGGAGCTCCTACAATGAGCAGTTCTTC
CSVGSSYNEQFF
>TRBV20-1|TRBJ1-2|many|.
TGCAGTGCTAGAGGGGGGCGCGGCTATGGCTACACCTTC
CSARGGRGYGYTF
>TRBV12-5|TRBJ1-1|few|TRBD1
TGTGCTAGTGGTTTGGGGGGACAGGGGAACACTGAAGCTTTCTTT
CASGLGGQGNTEAFF
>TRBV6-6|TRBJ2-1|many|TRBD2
TGTGCCAGCAGTTACTCGACGGGACTATTTCATGAGCAGTTCTTC
CASSYSTGLFHEQFF
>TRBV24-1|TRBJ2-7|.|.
TGTGCCACCAGTGATTTGCCGGGAACCCCCATATACGAGCAGTACTTC
CATSDLPGTPIYEQYF
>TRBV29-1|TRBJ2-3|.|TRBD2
TGCAGCACACGGGGGGGACTAGCGGGCCCTAACACAGATACGCAGTATTTT
CSTRGGLAGPNTDTQYF
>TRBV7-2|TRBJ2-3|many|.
TGTGCCAGCAGCTCCTACTGGGATACGCAGTATTTT
CASSSYWDTQYF
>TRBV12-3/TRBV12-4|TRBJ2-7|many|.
TGTGCCAGCAGCCCACTTAGGCGGGCCTACGAGCAGTACTTC
CASSPLRRAYEQYF
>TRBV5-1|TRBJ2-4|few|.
TGCGCCAGCAGCTCGGGAGTGGAGTTCAACATTCAGTACTTC
CASSSGVEFNIQYF
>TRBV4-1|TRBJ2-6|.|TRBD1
TGCGCCAGCAGCCAAGGCGGACAGGGGCCCTCAGGGGGGGCCAACGTCCTGACTTTC
CASSQGGQGPSGGANVLTF
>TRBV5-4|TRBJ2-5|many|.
TGTGCCAGCAGCAGGACCGTGTACCAAGAGACCCAGTACTTC
CASSRTVYQETQYF
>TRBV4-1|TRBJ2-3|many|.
TGCGCCAGCAGCCAAGTATTAATCGCAGATACGCAGTATTTT
CASSQVLIADTQYF
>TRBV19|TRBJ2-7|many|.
TGTGCCAGTAGTCGTCGACAGGACGTTATCTACGAGCAGTACTTC
CASSRRQDVIYEQYF
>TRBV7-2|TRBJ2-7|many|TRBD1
TGTGCCAGCAACCCCGGGACAGGGTCCTACGAGCAGTACTTC
CASNPGTGSYEQYF
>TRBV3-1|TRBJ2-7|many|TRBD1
TGTGCCAGCAGCCAATTCCGGGACAGGAAAAGTATGGAGCAGTACTTC
CASSQFRDRKSMEQYF
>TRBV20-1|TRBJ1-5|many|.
TGCAGTGCTAGATCCGGTACTGAGGGCAATCAGCCCCAGCATTTT
CSARSGTEGNQPQHF
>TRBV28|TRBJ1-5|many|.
TGTGCCAGCAGTTTCGACAGGCCAACGCAGCCCCAGCATTTT
CASSFDRPTQPQHF
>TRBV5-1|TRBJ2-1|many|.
TGCGCCAGCAGCTTGGTCCTCAATGAGCAGTTCTTC
CASSLVLNEQFF
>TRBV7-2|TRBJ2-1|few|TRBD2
TGTGCCAGCAGCCCACCGACGCGGGAGGGCCAACTCGGAGTTTCGAATGAGCAGTTCTTC
CASSPPTREGQLGVSNEQFF
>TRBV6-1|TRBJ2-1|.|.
TGTGCCGGCAGGCAGCCCGGGTACAATGGGCAGTTCTTC
CAGRQPGYNGQFF
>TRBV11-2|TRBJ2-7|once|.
TGTGCCAGCAGCTTAGTGAGGGAGTCCTCCTACCAGCAGTACTTC
CASSLVRESSYQQYF
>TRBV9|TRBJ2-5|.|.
TGTGCCAGCAGCGTAGGAGGAGGGCAAGAGACCCAGTACTTC
CASSVGGGQETQYF
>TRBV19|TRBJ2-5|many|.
TGTGCCAGTTCCCCCCAGGGAAAGACCCAGTACTTC
CASSPQGKTQYF
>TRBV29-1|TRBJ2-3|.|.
TGCAGCGTTGAGACGGGCTACCAATTCACAGATACGCAGTATTTT
CSVETGYQFTDTQYF
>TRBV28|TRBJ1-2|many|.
TGTGCCAGCAGCAAACCGGGTCTCTGGGGGAGCTACACCTTC
CASSKPGLWGSYTF
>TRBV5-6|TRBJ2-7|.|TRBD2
TGTGCCAGCAGCTTGGGACTAGCGGTCAGCGAGCAGTACTTC
CASSLGLAVSEQYF